Below, 32 T cell receptor beta chains from the same sample are listed, as sequenced in a study of T cells in Graves' hyperthyroidism and ophthalmopathy. The source material, RNA transcripts, was used to amplify TCR beta CDR3 regions. With the HTBI primer set, the TCR CDR3 went through a first round of RT-PCR. Each CDR3 protein gets one entry after TCRdb re-called the multiplex PCR reads with MiXCR. The top ten clones hold approximately 7.8% of a sample with about 290,000 distinct CDR3 sequences, more than 10% of them seen once. The sequenced material came from blood. These receptors all come from a woman in her twenties or thirties with Graves' hyperthyroidism that later progressed to Graves' ophthalmopathy.

The chain carries TRBV18 and TRBJ1-2, with 10 bases fitting TRBD1. Germline CDR1 reads KGHSH; CDR2 reads LQKENI. After removal of 5 bases from V and 2 bases from J, the junction contained 5 bases not matched to a gene. The CDR3 loop spans 15 amino acids. The DNA of the CDR3 is TGTGCCAGCTCAAGGGGGACAGGGGCGAACTATGGCTACACCTTC. This encodes CASSRGTGANYGYTF. The whole variable domain, remainder taken from reference TRBV18 and TRBJ1-2, is NAGVMQNPRHLVRRRGQEARLRCSPMKGHSHVYWYRQLPEEGLKFMVYLQKENIIDESGMPKERFSAEFPKEGPSILRIQQVVRGDSAAYFCASSRGTGANYGYTFGSGTRLTVV.

The chain employs TRBV9 and TRBJ2-7; TRBD1 is a possible D gene (6 bases). The V end lost 1 base, the J end lost 5 bases, and 13 bases lay between the germline ends. Germline V lookup: CDR1 SGDLS, CDR2 YYNGEE. This CDR3 has 14 amino acids. CDR3 amino acids: CASSVTDRFHEQYF. The CDR3 nucleotides are TGTGCCAGCAGCGTAACCGACAGGTTCCACGAGCAGTACTTC.

This clonotype has at least ten counts. The chain is built from TRBV12-3 or TRBV12-4 and TRBJ2-1; 16 bases map to TRBD2. The CDR3 contains 14 residues. The V gene end was trimmed by 6 bases and the J gene end by 10 bases; junction bases not matched to a gene: 3. The CDR3 DNA reads TGTGCCAGCAGGTCGGGACTAGCGGGAGGGGAGCAGTTCTTC. It translates to CASRSGLAGGEQFF.

The rearrangement uses TRBV19 and TRBJ2-2; D is unresolved. CDR3 length: 13 amino acids. In germline, CDR1 is LNHDA, CDR2 SQIVND (reference sequence). Trimming shortened V by 6 bases and J by 3 bases, and 8 bases separated the two germline ends. The CDR3 here is CASRLEYTGELFF. CDR3 nucleotides: TGTGCCAGTAGGCTAGAGTACACCGGGGAGCTGTTTTTT.

This clonotype was counted many times. V gene TRBV20-1 combines with J gene TRBJ2-1; D is perhaps TRBD1 or TRBD2 (5 bases each). V was clipped by 2 bases and J by 5 bases, with 13 bases between them. Germline V gene lookup returns CDR1 DFQATT and CDR2 SNEGSKA (reference sequence). The CDR3 spans 14 residues. The CDR3 coding sequence is TGCAGTGCTAGAAAGGGGACCGCTGACAATGAGCAGTTCTTC. As protein: CSARKGTADNEQFF.

In this sample, this clonotype turned up many times. The CDR3 DNA sequence: TGCAGTGCTAGAGATTCGTCTTTGGGACTCTCCTACAATGAGCAGTTCTTC. Translation: CSARDSSLGLSYNEQFF. The chain links TRBV20-1 to TRBJ2-1; D possibly corresponds to TRBD2 (6 bases). The V end lost 0 bases, the J end lost 0 bases, and 15 bases lay between the germline ends. The germline CDR1 and CDR2 sequences are DFQATT and SNEGSKA (reference sequence). CDR3 length: 17 amino acids.

This clonotype came up many times. V usage is TRBV13 and J usage is TRBJ2-7, with 8 bases aligning to TRBD2. CDR1 is PRHDT, CDR2 FYEKMQ, per germline (reference sequence). This CDR3 spans 17 amino acids. Trimming removed 2 bases from V and 0 bases from J; junction bases left unmatched: 9. The CDR3 DNA reads as TGTGCCAGCAGCTTACTGATAGCGGGAACGAGCTCCTACGAGCAGTACTTC. Residues: CASSLLIAGTSSYEQYF.

There are many counts of this clonotype. This CDR3 is CASSLLYSTEAFF. The CDR3 coding sequence is TGTGCCAGCAGCTTATTATATTCCACTGAAGCTTTCTTT. The chain links TRBV7-9 to TRBJ1-1, with D unclear. Germline V gene data show CDR1 as SEHNR and CDR2 as FQNEAQ (reference sequence). V was cut by 2 bases and J by 4 bases, with 8 bases left in between. CDR3 size: 13 residues.

As for this clonotype: This may come from a read error, since a much larger clone is one base off. The chain is built from TRBV28 and TRBJ2-4; D remains ambiguous. The CDR3 covers 15 residues. Trimming shortened V by 5 bases and J by 3 bases, and 14 bases separated the two germline ends. Germline-derived CDR1 and CDR2 are MDHEN and SYDVKM. CDR3 loop: CASSPTWWRKNIQYF. The CDR3 nucleotides are TGTGCCAGCAGTCCCACGTGGTGGCGCAAAAACATTCAGTACTTC. The variable domain in full, completed from reference TRBV28 and TRBJ2-4, reads DVKVTQSSRYLVKRTGEKVFLECVQDMDHENMFWYRQDPGLGLRLIYFSYDVKMKEKGDIPEGYSVSREKKERFSLILESASTNQTSMYLCASSPTWWRKNIQYFGAGTRLSVL.

This clonotype was seen at least ten times. The chain carries TRBV9 and TRBJ2-7; TRBD1 matches at 10 bases. CDR1 and CDR2 (germline): SGDLS, YYNGEE. The V gene end was trimmed by 4 bases and the J gene end by 7 bases; junction bases not matched to a gene: 14. The CDR3 extends over 16 amino acids. CDR3 sequence (DNA): TGTGCCAGCAGCCCTTCTGGGACAGGGGTCTACAAAGAGCAGTACTTC. Its translation is CASSPSGTGVYKEQYF.

Written as DNA, the CDR3 is TGTGCCAGCAGTCGCCTACAGGGTTTGCATGAGCAGTTCTTC. It translates to CASSRLQGLHEQFF. The chain joins TRBV6-1 to TRBJ2-1; weak D call: TRBD1 (6 bases). Per germline, CDR1 MNHNS and CDR2 SASEGT. The CDR3 loop spans 14 amino acids. V gave up 5 bases and J gave up 8 bases, with 16 bases separating them.

This clonotype was seen more than once but under ten times. The chain is built from TRBV6-5 and TRBJ2-7; the match to TRBD1 covers 9 bases. CDR3 length equals 15 residues. Germline V lookup: CDR1 MNHEY, CDR2 SVGAGI. V gave up 0 bases and J gave up 3 bases; unmatched junction bases: 3. Here the CDR3 reads CASSYSGTGRYEQYF. The CDR3 DNA reads TGTGCCAGCAGTTACTCGGGGACAGGGCGCTACGAGCAGTACTTC.

This clonotype was recorded many times. J is TRBJ2-7 and V is TRBV6-1; unclear D gene. Trimming took off 5 bases at V and 0 bases at J, with 8 bases between the two ends. Germline values: CDR1 MNHNS, CDR2 SASEGT. This CDR3 spans 13 amino acids. CDR3 DNA sequence: TGTGCCAGCAGTTCCCTCATCTCCTACGAGCAGTACTTC. This gives the protein CASSSLISYEQYF.

As concerns this clonotype: A clone one base away is much larger, so this may be a read error. V and J are TRBV4-3 and TRBJ2-7, with 12 nucleotides matching TRBD2. The V gene end was trimmed by 4 bases and the J gene end by 7 bases; junction bases not matched to a gene: 11. This CDR3 comprises 16 residues. Germline loops: CDR1 LGHNA, CDR2 YSLEER. The CDR3 region is CASSLQTSGSYSEQYF. The CDR3 coding sequence is TGCGCCAGCAGCCTCCAGACTAGCGGGAGTTACAGTGAGCAGTACTTC.

This clonotype was seen at least ten times. The chain recombines TRBV18 with TRBJ2-1, with D unclear. Germline values: CDR1 KGHSH, CDR2 LQKENI. There are 13 residues in the CDR3. The germline V and J ends were trimmed by 3 bases and 4 bases, with 7 bases remaining between them. This CDR3 reads CASSPRQYNEQFF. The CDR3 nucleotides are TGTGCCAGCTCACCGCGGCAGTACAATGAGCAGTTCTTC.

The sample holds many counts of this clonotype. The gene calls are TRBV7-2 and TRBJ2-5, with TRBD2 matching 10 bases. The CDR3 has 15 residues. Losses at the gene ends were 0 bases for V and 5 bases for J; bases not matched to a gene: 3. CDR1 and CDR2 (germline): SGHTA, FQGNSA. The CDR3 sequence: CASSLALAGVETQYF. For the CDR3, the DNA is TGTGCCAGCAGCTTAGCTCTAGCGGGAGTGGAGACCCAGTACTTC.

This clonotype was counted ten times or more. J is TRBJ2-1 and V is TRBV3-1; D remains ambiguous. Germline assignment: CDR1 LGHDT and CDR2 YNNKEL (reference sequence). This CDR3 has 15 amino acids. V shed 5 bases and J shed 3 bases, with 14 bases lying between them. CDR3 loop: CASSTTTTLYNEQFF. DNA for the CDR3: TGTGCCAGCAGCACCACGACGACCCTCTACAATGAGCAGTTCTTC.

This clonotype was seen ten or more times. V gene TRBV28 combines with J gene TRBJ2-2; 10 bases match TRBD1. Germline-derived CDR1 and CDR2 are MDHEN and SYDVKM. V lost 6 bases and J lost 8; bases outside the gene matches: 6. The CDR3 covers 14 residues. The CDR3 DNA is TGTGCCAGCAGCCCGGACAGGGGGGGAGGGGAGCTGTTTTTT. It translates to CASSPDRGGGELFF.

This clonotype was recorded many times. The chain is built from TRBV12-3 or TRBV12-4 and TRBJ2-1, with TRBD2 matching over 9 bases. The CDR3 is 16 residues long. V shed 6 bases, J shed 2 bases, and the junction held 8 bases outside the gene matches. CDR3 DNA: TGTGCCAGCAGCCCTAGTGAGCGGGAGGCCTACAATGAGCAGTTCTTC. It specifies CASSPSEREAYNEQFF.

This clonotype was counted ten times or more. The rearrangement links TRBV11-2 to TRBJ2-1; D not resolved. The V and J ends lost 2 bases and 0 bases respectively, with 11 bases between them. This CDR3 has 16 amino acids. Germline CDR1 SGHAT, CDR2 FQNNGV. The CDR3 DNA follows: TGTGCCAGCAGCTTAAGCCTGGGAAGCTCCTACAATGAGCAGTTCTTC. Protein: CASSLSLGSSYNEQFF.

This chain links TRBV15 with TRBJ2-7; 7 bases align to TRBD2. Germline CDR1 is LNHNV and CDR2 is YYDKDF (reference sequence). The CDR3 contains 12 residues. With V trimmed by 6 bases and J by 3 bases, 2 bases remained unmatched. The CDR3 nucleotides are TGTGCCACCAGTCCTAGCGGCTACGAGCAGTACTTC. Translated, it gives CATSPSGYEQYF.

The chain recombines TRBV12-3 or TRBV12-4 with TRBJ2-2, with 16 positions matching TRBD2. This CDR3 is 22 amino acids long. After removal of 1 base from V and 3 bases from J, the junction contained 14 bases not matched to a gene. CDR3 coding DNA: TGTGCCAGCAGTTTAGGAGGGCTTACGGGACTAGCGGGAGGGGGGTACACCGGGGAGCTGTTTTTT. Translating it yields CASSLGGLTGLAGGGYTGELFF.

This clonotype was seen a handful of times. The J gene is TRBJ1-1, the V gene TRBV4-3, with D hard to call. V was cut by 1 base and J by 1 base, with 7 bases left in between. CDR1 is LGHNA and CDR2 is YSLEER in the germline V gene. The CDR3 spans 14 residues. The CDR3 nucleotides read TGCGCCAGCAGCCAAGGAGGCAGGAACACTGAAGCTTTCTTT. This sequence encodes CASSQGGRNTEAFF.

This clonotype was observed many times. The J gene is TRBJ2-1, the V gene TRBV20-1; D call uncertain. V lost 7 bases and J 6 bases, leaving 7 bases between the germline ends. The germline CDR1 and CDR2 sequences are DFQATT and SNEGSKA (reference sequence). The CDR3 loop spans 10 amino acids. CDR3 coding DNA: TGCAGTGGGTCCCCCAATGAGCAGTTCTTC. Translation gives CSGSPNEQFF.

Comments on this clonotype: A much larger clone sits a single nucleotide away, making a read error possible. This rearrangement joins TRBV9 to TRBJ2-1, with a tentative D call TRBD1 (5 bases). This CDR3 has 15 amino acids. CDR1 is SGDLS and CDR2 is YYNGEE in the germline V gene. The CDR3 DNA follows: TGTGCCAACAGCGTACTTACAGGCTCCTACAATGAGCAGTTCTTC. It encodes CANSVLTGSYNEQFF.

At least ten counts were recorded for this clonotype. CDR3 sequence reads: CASNLKGRAYEQYF. The DNA for the CDR3 is TGTGCCAGCAACCTTAAGGGCAGGGCTTACGAGCAGTACTTC. The gene calls are TRBV7-2 and TRBJ2-7; TRBD1 is a possible D gene (5 bases). Per germline, CDR1 SGHTA and CDR2 FQGNSA. V dropped 7 bases and J dropped 4 bases, with 17 bases sitting between them. The CDR3 sequence is 14 residues long.

This clonotype appeared many times. The chain has TRBV2 and TRBJ2-3; TRBD2 matches 7 bases. V lost 0 bases and J lost 3; bases outside the gene matches: 6. Germline V CDR1 and CDR2: SNHLY, FYNNEI. CDR3 size: 16 residues. CDR3 residues: CASSEARTSGTDTQYF. Written as DNA, the CDR3 is TGTGCCAGCAGTGAAGCCCGGACTAGTGGAACAGATACGCAGTATTTT.

This clonotype was seen many times. The chain joins TRBV29-1 to TRBJ2-2; possible D gene TRBD2, 5 bases. Germline loops: CDR1 SQVTM, CDR2 ANQGSEA. The CDR3 sequence is 15 residues long. The V end lost 5 bases, the J end lost 1 base, and 14 bases lay between the germline ends. The CDR3 DNA sequence: TGCAGCGTTCAAGGGCAGAGCGGGAACACCGGGGAGCTGTTTTTT. It codes for CSVQGQSGNTGELFF.

This clonotype occurred many times. V is TRBV27 and J is TRBJ2-2, with D unclear. This CDR3 is built from 11 residues. The V gene's germline CDR1 is MNHEY and CDR2 SMNVEV (reference sequence). Trimming removed 6 bases at V and 7 bases at J, with 6 bases between. The CDR3 nucleotides are TGTGCCAGCAGGGGGTTCGGGGAGCTGTTTTTT. This gives the protein CASRGFGELFF.

V and J are TRBV4-2 and TRBJ2-7, with TRBD2 matching 7 bases. With V trimmed by 3 bases and J by 0 bases, 2 bases remained unmatched. CDR1 and CDR2 (germline): LGHNA, YNFKEQ. The CDR3 has 14 residues. CDR3 bases: TGTGCCAGCAGCCAGGCGGGGGACTCCTACGAGCAGTACTTC. The encoded protein is CASSQAGDSYEQYF.

This clonotype was observed at least ten times. This CDR3 reads CASSLDNRDAGELFF. Here the CDR3 DNA reads TGCGCCAGCAGCTTGGATAACAGGGATGCCGGGGAGCTGTTTTTT. The chain joins TRBV5-1 to TRBJ2-2, with D maybe TRBD1 (6 bases). The CDR3 length is 15 residues. From germline, CDR1 is SGHRS and CDR2 YFSETQ. V lost 0 bases, J lost 6 bases, and 12 bases lay in between.

Many counts were recorded for this clonotype. The V and J genes are TRBV12-5 and TRBJ2-1; perhaps TRBD2 as D (7 bases). V was pared by 0 bases and J by 8 bases, with 17 bases between. The length of the CDR3 is 16 residues. Germline V gene sequence: CDR1 LGHNT, CDR2 FRNRAP. The CDR3 region has the DNA TGTGCTAGTGGTTTGGTACTACAGGGAGGGTTGCATGAGCAGTTCTTC. It encodes CASGLVLQGGLHEQFF.